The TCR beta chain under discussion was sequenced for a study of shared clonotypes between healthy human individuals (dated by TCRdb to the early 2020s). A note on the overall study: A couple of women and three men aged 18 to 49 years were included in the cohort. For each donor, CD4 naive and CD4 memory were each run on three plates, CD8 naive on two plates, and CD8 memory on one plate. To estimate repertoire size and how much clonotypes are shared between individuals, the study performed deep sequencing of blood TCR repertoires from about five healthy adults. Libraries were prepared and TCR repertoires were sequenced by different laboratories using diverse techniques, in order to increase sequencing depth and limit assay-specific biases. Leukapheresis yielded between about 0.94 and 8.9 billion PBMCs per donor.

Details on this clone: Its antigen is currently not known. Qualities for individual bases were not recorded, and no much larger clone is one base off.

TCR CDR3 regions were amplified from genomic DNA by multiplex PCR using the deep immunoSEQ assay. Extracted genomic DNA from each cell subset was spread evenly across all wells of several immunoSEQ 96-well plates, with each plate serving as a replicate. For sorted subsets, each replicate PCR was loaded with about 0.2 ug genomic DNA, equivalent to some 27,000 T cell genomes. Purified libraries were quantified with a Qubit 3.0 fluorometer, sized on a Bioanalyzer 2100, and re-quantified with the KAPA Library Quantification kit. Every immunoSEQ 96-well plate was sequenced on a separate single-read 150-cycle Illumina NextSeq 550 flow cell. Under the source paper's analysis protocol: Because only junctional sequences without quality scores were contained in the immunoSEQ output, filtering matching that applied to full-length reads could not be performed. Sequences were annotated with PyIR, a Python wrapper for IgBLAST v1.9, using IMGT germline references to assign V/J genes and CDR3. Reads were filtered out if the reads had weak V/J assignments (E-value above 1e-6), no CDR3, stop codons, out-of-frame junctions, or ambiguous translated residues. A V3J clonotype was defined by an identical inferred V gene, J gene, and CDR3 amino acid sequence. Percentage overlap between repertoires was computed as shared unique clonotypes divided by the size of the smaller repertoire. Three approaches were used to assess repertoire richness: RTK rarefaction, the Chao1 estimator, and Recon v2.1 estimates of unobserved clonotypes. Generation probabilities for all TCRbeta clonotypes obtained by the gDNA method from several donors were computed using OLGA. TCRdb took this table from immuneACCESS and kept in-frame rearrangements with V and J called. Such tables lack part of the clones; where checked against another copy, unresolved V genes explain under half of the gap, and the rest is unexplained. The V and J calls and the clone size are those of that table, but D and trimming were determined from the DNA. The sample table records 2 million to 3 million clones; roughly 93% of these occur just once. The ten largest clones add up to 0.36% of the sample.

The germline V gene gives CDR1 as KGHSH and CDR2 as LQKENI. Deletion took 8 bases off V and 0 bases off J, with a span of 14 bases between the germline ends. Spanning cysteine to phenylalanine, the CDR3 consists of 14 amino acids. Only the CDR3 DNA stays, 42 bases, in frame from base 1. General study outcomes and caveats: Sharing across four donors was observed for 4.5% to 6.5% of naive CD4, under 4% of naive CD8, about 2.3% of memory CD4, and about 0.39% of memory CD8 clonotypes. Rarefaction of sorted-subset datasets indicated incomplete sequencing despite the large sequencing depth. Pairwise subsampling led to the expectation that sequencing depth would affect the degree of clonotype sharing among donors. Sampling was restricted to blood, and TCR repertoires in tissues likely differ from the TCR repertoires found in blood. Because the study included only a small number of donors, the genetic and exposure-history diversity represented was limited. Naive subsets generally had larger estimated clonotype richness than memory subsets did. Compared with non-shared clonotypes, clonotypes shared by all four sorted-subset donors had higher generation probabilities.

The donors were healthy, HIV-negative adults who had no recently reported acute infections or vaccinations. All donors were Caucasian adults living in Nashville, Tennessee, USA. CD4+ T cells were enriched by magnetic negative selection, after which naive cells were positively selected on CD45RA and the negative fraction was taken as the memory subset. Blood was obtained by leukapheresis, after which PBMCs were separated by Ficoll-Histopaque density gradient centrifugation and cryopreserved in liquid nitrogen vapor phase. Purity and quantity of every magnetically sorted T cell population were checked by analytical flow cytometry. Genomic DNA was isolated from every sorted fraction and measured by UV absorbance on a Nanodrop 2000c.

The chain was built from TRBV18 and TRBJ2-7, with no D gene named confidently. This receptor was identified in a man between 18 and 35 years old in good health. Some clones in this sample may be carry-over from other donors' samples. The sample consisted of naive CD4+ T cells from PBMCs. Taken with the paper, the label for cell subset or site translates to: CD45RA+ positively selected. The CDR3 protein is CASTHGTNSYEQYF. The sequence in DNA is TGTGCCAGCACTCACGGCACGAACTCCTACGAGCAGTACTTC.